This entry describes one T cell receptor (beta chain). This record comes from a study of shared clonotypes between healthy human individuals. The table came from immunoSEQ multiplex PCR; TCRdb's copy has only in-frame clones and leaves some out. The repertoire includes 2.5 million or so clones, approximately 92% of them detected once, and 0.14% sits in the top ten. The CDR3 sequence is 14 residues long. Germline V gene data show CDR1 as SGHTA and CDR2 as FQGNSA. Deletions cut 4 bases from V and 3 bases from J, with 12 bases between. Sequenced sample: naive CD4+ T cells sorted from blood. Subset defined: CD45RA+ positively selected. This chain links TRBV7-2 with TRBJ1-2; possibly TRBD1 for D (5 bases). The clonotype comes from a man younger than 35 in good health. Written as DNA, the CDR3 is TGTGCCAGCAGCTCCGATGGGGGGTACTATGGCTACACCTTC. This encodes CASSSDGGYYGYTF.